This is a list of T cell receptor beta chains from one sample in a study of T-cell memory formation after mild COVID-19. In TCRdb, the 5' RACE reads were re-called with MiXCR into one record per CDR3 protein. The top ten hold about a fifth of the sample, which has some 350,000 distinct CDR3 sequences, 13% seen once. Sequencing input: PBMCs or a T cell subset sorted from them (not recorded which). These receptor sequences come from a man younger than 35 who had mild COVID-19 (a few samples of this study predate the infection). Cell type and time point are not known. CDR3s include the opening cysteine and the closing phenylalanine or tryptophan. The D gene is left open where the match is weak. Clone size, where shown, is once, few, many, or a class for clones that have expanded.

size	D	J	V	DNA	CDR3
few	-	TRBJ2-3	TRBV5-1	TGCGCCAGCAGCTTGGTGTCTACTAGCACAGATACGCAGTATTTT	CASSLVSTSTDTQYF
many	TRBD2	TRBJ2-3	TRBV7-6	TGTGCCAGCAGGCCGACTAGCGGGGTCACAGATACGCAGTATTTT	CASRPTSGVTDTQYF
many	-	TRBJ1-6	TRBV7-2	TGTGCCAGCAGCTCAAGAAATTCACCCCTCCACTTT	CASSSRNSPLHF
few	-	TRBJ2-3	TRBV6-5	TGTGCCAGCCGGCAGGGTCTTAGCACAGATACGCAGTATTTT	CASRQGLSTDTQYF
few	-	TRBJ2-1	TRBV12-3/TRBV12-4	TGTGCCAGCAGTTCTAGCGCCATCTCCTACAATGAGCAGTTCTTC	CASSSSAISYNEQFF
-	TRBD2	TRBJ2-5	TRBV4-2	TGTGCCAGCAGCCAACTTCTAGCGGGGGTACCAGAGACCCAGTACTTC	CASSQLLAGVPETQYF
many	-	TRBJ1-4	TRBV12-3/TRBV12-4	TGTGCCAGCAGCTCGGGACGGTTTAATGAAAAACTGTTTTTT	CASSSGRFNEKLFF
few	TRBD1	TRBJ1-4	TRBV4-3	TGCGCCAGCAGCCCCGGGACAGGGTTAGAAAAACTGTTTTTT	CASSPGTGLEKLFF
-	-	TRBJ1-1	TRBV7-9	TGTGCCAGCAGCTTAGTAGGGACACCGAACACTGAAGCTTTCTTT	CASSLVGTPNTEAFF
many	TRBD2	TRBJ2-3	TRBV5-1	TGCGCCAGCAGCTCGGGACTAGCGGGAGGCACAGATACGCAGTATTTT	CASSSGLAGGTDTQYF
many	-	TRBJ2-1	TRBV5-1	TGCGCCAGCAGCTCGGCAGGAGCGCTTGGTGAGCAGTTCTTC	CASSSAGALGEQFF
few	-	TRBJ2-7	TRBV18	TGTGCCAGCTCACCGCCCGCAGGCTCCTACGAGCAGTACTTC	CASSPPAGSYEQYF
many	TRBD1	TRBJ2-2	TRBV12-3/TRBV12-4	TGTGCCAGCAGTTTAGGACAGGGTTCTAACGGGGAGCTGTTTTTT	CASSLGQGSNGELFF
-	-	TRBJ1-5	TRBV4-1	TGCGCCAGCAGCCAGAATACAGGGAGCAATCAGCCCCAGCATTTT	CASSQNTGSNQPQHF
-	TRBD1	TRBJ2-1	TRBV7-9	TGTGCCAGCAGCTTCGGGGACAGCAATGAGCAGTTCTTC	CASSFGDSNEQFF
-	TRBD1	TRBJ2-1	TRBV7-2	TGTGCCAGCAGCACCCCACAGGGGCATGAGCAGTTCTTC	CASSTPQGHEQFF
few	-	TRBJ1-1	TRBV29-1	TGCAGCGTCGCCGACGGATACACTGAAGCTTTCTTT	CSVADGYTEAFF
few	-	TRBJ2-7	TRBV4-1	TGCGCCAGCAGCCAAGTTATCGTAGGACAGTACGAGCAGTACTTC	CASSQVIVGQYEQYF
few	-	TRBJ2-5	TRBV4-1	TGCGCCAGCAGCCAAACGCCCGCTGGCCAGGAGACCCAGTACTTC	CASSQTPAGQETQYF
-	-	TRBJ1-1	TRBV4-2	TGTGCCAGCAGCCATGGGGCGGGGAACACTGAAGCTTTCTTT	CASSHGAGNTEAFF
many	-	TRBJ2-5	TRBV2	TGTGCCAGCAGAGAACAAGAGACCCAGTACTTC	CASREQETQYF
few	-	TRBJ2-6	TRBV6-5	TGTGCCAGCAGTTATTTTACGACTAGACGTGGGGCCAACGTCCTGACTTTC	CASSYFTTRRGANVLTF
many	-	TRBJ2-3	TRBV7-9	TGTGCCAGCAGCCATACCGCTGCGGGAGATACGCAGTATTTT	CASSHTAAGDTQYF
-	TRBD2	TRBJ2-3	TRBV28	TGTGCCAGCAGAACTAGCGGGGTTCACACAGATACGCAGTATTTT	CASRTSGVHTDTQYF
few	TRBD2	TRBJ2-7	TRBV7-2	TGTGCCAGCAGCTTGGGACTAGCGGTAGGCGAGCAGTACTTC	CASSLGLAVGEQYF
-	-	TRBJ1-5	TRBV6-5	TGTGCCAGCAGTCCCAACGTGGTTTATCAGCCCCAGCATTTT	CASSPNVVYQPQHF
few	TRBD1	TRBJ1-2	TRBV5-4	TGTGCCAGCAGCTTGGAAGGGTGGGACAGGAACTATGGCTACACCTTC	CASSLEGWDRNYGYTF
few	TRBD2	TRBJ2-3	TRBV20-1	TGCAGTGCTAGAACCCCGGGACTAGCGGGGGGGCCAGATACGCAGTATTTT	CSARTPGLAGGPDTQYF
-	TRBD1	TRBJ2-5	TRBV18	TGTGCCAGCTCACCAGCTGACAGGGGAAAGACCCAGTACTTC	CASSPADRGKTQYF
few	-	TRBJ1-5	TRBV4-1	TGCGCCAGCAGCCAAACAGGGTCCGACCAGCCCCAGCATTTT	CASSQTGSDQPQHF
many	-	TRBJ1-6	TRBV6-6	TGTGCCAGCAGTCAGAGCTCCTATAATTCACCCCTCCACTTT	CASSQSSYNSPLHF
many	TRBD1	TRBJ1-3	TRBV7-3	TGTGCCAGCAGCTTAAGATGGGACAGGATCTCTGGAAACACCATATATTTT	CASSLRWDRISGNTIYF
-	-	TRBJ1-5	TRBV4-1	TGCGCCAGCAGCCAGATTTTACAGGGCGGTCAGCCCCAGCATTTT	CASSQILQGGQPQHF
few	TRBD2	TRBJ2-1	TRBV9	TGTGCCAGCAGCGTAGTGGGGCTAGCGGGGGACAATGAGCAGTTCTTC	CASSVVGLAGDNEQFF
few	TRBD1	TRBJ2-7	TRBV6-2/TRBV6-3	TGTGCCAGCAGTCTTGACAGGGGGGCGTCCTACGAGCAGTACTTC	CASSLDRGASYEQYF
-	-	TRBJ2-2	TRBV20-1	TGCAGTGCTAGAAAGGTGACATCGATTAACACCGGGGAGCTGTTTTTT	CSARKVTSINTGELFF
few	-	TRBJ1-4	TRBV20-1	TGCAGTGCTCTCGGGGCAACTAATGAAAAACTGTTTTTT	CSALGATNEKLFF
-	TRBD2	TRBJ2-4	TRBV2	TGTGCCAGCAGTGACGGTCTGAAGCGGGGGGTGGCCAAAAACATTCAGTACTTC	CASSDGLKRGVAKNIQYF
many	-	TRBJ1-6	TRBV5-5	TGTGCCAGCAGCTTGGGCCACGTCTCCCGTGGATATAATTCACCCCTCCACTTT	CASSLGHVSRGYNSPLHF
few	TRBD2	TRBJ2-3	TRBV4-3	TGCGCCAGCAGCCAAGATCGCGGGGGAGCTACGCAGTATTTT	CASSQDRGGATQYF
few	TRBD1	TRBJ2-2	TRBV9	TGTGCCAGCAGTAGGGGACAGGCTCTCAGGGGCGGGGAGCTGTTTTTT	CASSRGQALRGGELFF
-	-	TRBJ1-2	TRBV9	TGTGCCAGCAGCGTAGCTCAGAGGGATGGCTACACCTTC	CASSVAQRDGYTF
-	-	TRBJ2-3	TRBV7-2	TGTGCCAGCAGCCCAAGGGCGGTTGGCACAGATACGCAGTATTTT	CASSPRAVGTDTQYF
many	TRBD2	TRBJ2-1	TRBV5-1	TGCGCCAGCAGCTACAGGACTAGCGGGGGAAATGAGCAGTTCTTC	CASSYRTSGGNEQFF
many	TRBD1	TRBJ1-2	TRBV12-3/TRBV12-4	TGTGCCAGCAGTTTCGGGACAGCCTACACCTTC	CASSFGTAYTF
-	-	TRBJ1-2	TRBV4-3	TGCGCCAGCAGCCAAGTTTTAGGAGATCCTGGCTACACCTTC	CASSQVLGDPGYTF
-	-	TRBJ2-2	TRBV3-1	TGTGCCAGCAGTCTACTCAGGGCCGGGGAGCTGTTTTTT	CASSLLRAGELFF
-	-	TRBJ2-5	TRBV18	TGTGCCAGCTCACCAGAGAAAACCACGACCCAGTACTTC	CASSPEKTTTQYF
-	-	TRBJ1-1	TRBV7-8	TGTGCCAGCAGCCTCGCCGACGGCCTCGGGAAAACTGAAGCTTTCTTT	CASSLADGLGKTEAFF
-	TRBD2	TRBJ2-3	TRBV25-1	TGTGCCAGCAGTGAATGGGGGGGAAGCACAGATACGCAGTATTTT	CASSEWGGSTDTQYF
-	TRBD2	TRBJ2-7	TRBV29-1	TGCAGCGTTGACGGATACAATCGGGGGGTCCACGAGCAGTACTTC	CSVDGYNRGVHEQYF
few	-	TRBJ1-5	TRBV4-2	TGTGCCAGCAGCCAAGCGTTTGAAAGACCGGAATATAGCAATCAGCCCCAGCATTTT	CASSQAFERPEYSNQPQHF
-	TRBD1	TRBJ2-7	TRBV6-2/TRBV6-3	TGTGCCAGCGGGGAATGGGACAGCAGCTACGAGCAGTACTTC	CASGEWDSSYEQYF
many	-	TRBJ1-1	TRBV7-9	TGTGCCAGCAGCTTACATGCTACTGAAGCTTTCTTT	CASSLHATEAFF
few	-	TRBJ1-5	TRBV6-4	TGTGCCAGCAGTGAAGGCAGGCAAGAAAATCAGCCCCAGCATTTT	CASSEGRQENQPQHF
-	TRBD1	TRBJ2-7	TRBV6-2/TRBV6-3	TGTGCCAGCAGTTTCCAGGGGGACTCCTACGAGCAGTACTTC	CASSFQGDSYEQYF
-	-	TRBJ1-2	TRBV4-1	TGCGCCAGCAGCCAAGGGGAACTAAACCCAGCTGGCTACACCTTC	CASSQGELNPAGYTF